These T cell receptor beta chains were read from a single sample in a study of massively parallel sequencing of T cell beta chains. TCRdb analysed the 5' RACE reads with MiXCR anew, one entry per CDR3 protein. This sample yields 4,300 or so distinct CDR3 sequences, of which roughly 35% are seen a single time; less than 3.5% belongs to the top ten. Sequenced: commercial RNA from peripheral blood pooled from many donors. These receptor sequences come from a pool of human donors in good health; the sample was commercial RNA pooled from many donors. Each CDR3 is given with its conserved first and last residue. D genes are given only for firm matches. Some rows mark clone size as missing; the rest say once, few, many or name a class of expanded clone.

>-|TRBV19|TRBJ1-6|-
CAAGSYNSPLHF
TGTGCCGCCGGCTCCTATAATTCACCCCTCCACTTT
>-|TRBV20-1|TRBJ2-5|TRBD1
CSASNRGETQYF
TGCAGTGCTAGCAACAGGGGGGAGACCCAGTACTTC
>few|TRBV28|TRBJ1-6|-
CASSFQRGSSPLHF
TGTGCCAGCAGTTTTCAGAGGGGAAGTTCACCCCTCCACTTT
>-|TRBV20-1|TRBJ1-5|-
CSARVAAGNQPQHF
TGCAGTGCTAGAGTTGCAGCGGGCAATCAGCCCCAGCATTTT
>few|TRBV29-1|TRBJ1-1|TRBD1
CSVDRGWQNTEAFF
TGCAGCGTTGACAGGGGGTGGCAGAACACTGAAGCTTTCTTT
>-|TRBV5-1|TRBJ2-1|-
CASSFVGPEQFF
TGCGCCAGCAGCTTCGTAGGGCCTGAGCAGTTCTTC
>-|TRBV20-1|TRBJ2-1|-
CSARNQAPRDEQFF
TGCAGTGCTAGAAACCAGGCCCCTAGGGATGAGCAGTTCTTC
>-|TRBV12-3/TRBV12-4|TRBJ2-7|-
CASSLARPYEQYF
TGTGCCAGCAGTTTGGCCCGTCCCTACGAGCAGTACTTC
>-|TRBV20-1|TRBJ2-2|-
CSARGGKTGELFF
TGCAGTGCTAGGGGTGGAAAGACCGGGGAGCTGTTTTTT
>few|TRBV2|TRBJ2-3|-
CASSEQGLGTDTQYF
TGTGCCAGCAGTGAACAGGGCCTGGGGACAGATACGCAGTATTTT
>once|TRBV25-1|TRBJ2-2|-
CASDGIGPGELFF
TGTGCCAGCGACGGGATTGGTCCCGGGGAGCTGTTTTTT
>-|TRBV6-2/TRBV6-3|TRBJ1-2|-
CASSYSRRDLNYGYTF
TGTGCCAGCAGTTACTCGAGAAGGGATCTAAACTATGGCTACACCTTC
>-|TRBV6-2/TRBV6-3|TRBJ1-2|-
CASSYSRQVSYGYTF
TGTGCCAGCAGTTACTCCCGACAGGTTAGCTATGGCTACACCTTC
>once|TRBV7-2|TRBJ2-2|-
CASSFGWEYTGELFF
TGTGCCAGCAGCTTCGGGTGGGAGTACACCGGGGAGCTGTTTTTT
>few|TRBV6-2/TRBV6-3|TRBJ2-5|-
CASSYFFGETQYF
TGTGCCAGCAGTTATTTTTTTGGAGAGACCCAGTACTTC
>-|TRBV20-1|TRBJ2-3|-
CSARAANTDTQYF
TGCAGTGCTAGAGCGGCCAACACAGATACGCAGTATTTT
>-|TRBV30|TRBJ2-5|TRBD1
CAWSVDRGLETQYF
TGTGCCTGGAGTGTAGACAGGGGGCTGGAGACCCAGTACTTC
>-|TRBV20-1|TRBJ1-1|TRBD1
CSARPPQGDTEAFF
TGCAGTGCTAGACCCCCACAGGGGGACACTGAAGCTTTCTTT
>-|TRBV4-2|TRBJ2-7|-
CASSQGILYEQYF
TGTGCCAGCAGCCAAGGGATTCTCTACGAGCAGTACTTC
>-|TRBV14|TRBJ1-1|-
CASSQNRVEAFF
TGTGCCAGCAGCCAGAACAGAGTGGAAGCTTTCTTT
>few|TRBV4-2|TRBJ1-5|TRBD1
CASSPHRGRQPQHF
TGTGCCAGCAGCCCCCACAGGGGGCGTCAGCCCCAGCATTTT
>few|TRBV28|TRBJ1-1|-
CASSSMNTEAFF
TGTGCCAGCAGTTCCATGAACACTGAAGCTTTCTTT
>few|TRBV6-2/TRBV6-3|TRBJ1-1|TRBD1
CASNLQGSTEAFF
TGTGCCAGCAATCTACAGGGGAGCACTGAAGCTTTCTTT
>few|TRBV7-2|TRBJ2-3|-
CASSLPTGGDTQYF
TGTGCCAGCAGCTTACCCACCGGCGGGGATACGCAGTATTTT
>-|TRBV20-1|TRBJ1-1|-
CSARDAQGGNTEAFF
TGCAGTGCTAGAGATGCGCAGGGAGGGAACACTGAAGCTTTCTTT
>-|TRBV7-6|TRBJ2-5|-
CASSRGETQYF
TGTGCCAGCAGCAGGGGAGAGACCCAGTACTTC
>-|TRBV11-3|TRBJ2-2|-
CASSLVWGSGELFF
TGTGCCAGCAGCTTAGTATGGGGATCCGGGGAGCTGTTTTTT
>few|TRBV25-1|TRBJ2-5|-
CASVTRETQYF
TGTGCCAGCGTAACACGGGAGACCCAGTACTTC
>-|TRBV6-2/TRBV6-3|TRBJ2-1|-
CASSYEGAGEQFF
TGTGCCAGCAGTTACGAAGGAGCGGGTGAGCAGTTCTTC
>-|TRBV19|TRBJ2-7|TRBD1
CATTGTDYYEQYF
TGTGCCACCACCGGGACAGACTATTACGAGCAGTACTTC
>-|TRBV20-1|TRBJ2-5|-
CSAGRPEGTQYF
TGCAGTGCTGGACGACCCGAAGGGACCCAGTACTTC
>-|TRBV7-2|TRBJ1-4|-
CASSFGGGEKLFF
TGTGCCAGCAGCTTCGGGGGAGGTGAAAAACTGTTTTTT
>-|TRBV20-1|TRBJ1-2|-
CSAVDGRYGYPF
TGCAGTGCCGTGGACGGACGCTATGGCTACCCCTTC
>few|TRBV29-1|TRBJ1-3|-
CSVRDYTSGNTIYF
TGCAGCGTCCGGGACTATACCTCTGGAAACACCATATATTTT
>-|TRBV6-2/TRBV6-3|TRBJ1-1|-
CASSYSRLTNTEAFF
TGTGCCAGCAGTTACTCGCGTCTAACGAACACTGAAGCTTTCTTT
>few|TRBV5-1|TRBJ2-1|-
CASSLVALNEQFF
TGCGCCAGCAGCTTGGTAGCGCTCAATGAGCAGTTCTTC
>-|TRBV29-1|TRBJ2-3|-
CSVDNGVSTDTQYF
TGCAGCGTTGACAATGGGGTGAGCACAGATACGCAGTATTTT
>-|TRBV7-4|TRBJ2-7|-
CASSLAGGSESYEQYF
TGTGCCAGCAGCTTAGCAGGGGGGAGCGAGTCCTACGAGCAGTACTTC
>-|TRBV25-1|TRBJ2-3|TRBD1
CASRSWTGEQYF
TGTGCCAGCAGGTCCTGGACAGGGGAGCAGTATTTT
>few|TRBV29-1|TRBJ1-4|-
CSVGRGNNEKLFF
TGCAGCGTTGGTCGGGGGAATAATGAAAAACTGTTTTTT
>-|TRBV11-3|TRBJ1-3|-
CASSLVTGPGNTIYF
TGTGCCAGCAGCTTAGTAACAGGACCAGGAAACACCATATATTTT
>medium-sized|TRBV7-2|TRBJ1-6|-
CASSSGPNSPLHF
TGTGCCAGCAGCAGCGGACCTAATTCACCCCTCCACTTT
>-|TRBV25-1|TRBJ2-1|-
CASSPPHGSNEQFF
TGTGCCAGCAGCCCGCCTCACGGGAGCAATGAGCAGTTCTTC
>-|TRBV7-3|TRBJ2-5|-
CASSLTEGPQYF
TGTGCCAGCAGCTTAACGGAGGGGCCCCAGTACTTC
>few|TRBV12-3/TRBV12-4|TRBJ2-7|TRBD1
CASSLRDRGREQYF
TGTGCCAGCAGTTTACGTGACAGGGGTCGCGAGCAGTACTTC
>-|TRBV11-1|TRBJ1-1|-
CASSLAGAEVTEAFF
TGTGCCAGCAGCTTAGCAGGGGCGGAAGTCACTGAAGCTTTCTTT
>few|TRBV13|TRBJ2-7|-
CASSLGREPGEQYF
TGTGCCAGCAGCTTAGGGAGGGAGCCGGGCGAGCAGTACTTC
>-|TRBV11-2|TRBJ2-1|-
CASSLEPVNEQFF
TGTGCCAGCAGCTTAGAACCCGTCAATGAGCAGTTCTTC
>-|TRBV12-1|TRBJ2-5|-
CASSFLAGGPQETQYF
TGTGCCAGCAGCTTTCTAGCGGGGGGGCCCCAAGAGACCCAGTACTTC
>-|TRBV5-1|TRBJ2-7|TRBD1
CASSSRDREQYF
TGCGCCAGCAGCTCGAGGGACAGGGAGCAGTACTTC